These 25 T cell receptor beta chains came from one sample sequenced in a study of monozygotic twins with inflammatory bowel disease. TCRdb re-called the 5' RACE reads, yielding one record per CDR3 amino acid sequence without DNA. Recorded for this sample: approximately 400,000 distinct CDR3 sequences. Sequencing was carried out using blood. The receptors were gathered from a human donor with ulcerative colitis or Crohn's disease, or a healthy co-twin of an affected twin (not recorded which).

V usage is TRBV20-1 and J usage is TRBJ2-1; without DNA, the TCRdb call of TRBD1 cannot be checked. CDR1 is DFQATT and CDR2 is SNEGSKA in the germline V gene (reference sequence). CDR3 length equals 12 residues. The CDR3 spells CSASNLRDEQFF.

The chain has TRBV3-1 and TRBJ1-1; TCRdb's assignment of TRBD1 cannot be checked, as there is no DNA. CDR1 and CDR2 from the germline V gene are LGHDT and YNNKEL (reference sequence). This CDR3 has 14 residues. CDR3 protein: CASSQETGAGKAFF.

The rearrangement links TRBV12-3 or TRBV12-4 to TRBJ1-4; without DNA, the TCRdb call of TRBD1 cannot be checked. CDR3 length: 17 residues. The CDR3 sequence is CASMTTGGGRANEKLFF.

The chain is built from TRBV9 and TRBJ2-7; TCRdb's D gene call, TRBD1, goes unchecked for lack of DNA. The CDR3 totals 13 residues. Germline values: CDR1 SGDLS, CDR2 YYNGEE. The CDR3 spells CASSPGGGNEQYF.

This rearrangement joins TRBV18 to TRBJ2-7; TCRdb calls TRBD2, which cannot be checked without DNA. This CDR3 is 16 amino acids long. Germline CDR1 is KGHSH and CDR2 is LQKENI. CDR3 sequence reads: CASSPQGTSGRHEQYF.

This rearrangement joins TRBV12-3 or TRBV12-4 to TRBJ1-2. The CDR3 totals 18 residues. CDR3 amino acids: CASSFLMSDSYSNYGYTF.

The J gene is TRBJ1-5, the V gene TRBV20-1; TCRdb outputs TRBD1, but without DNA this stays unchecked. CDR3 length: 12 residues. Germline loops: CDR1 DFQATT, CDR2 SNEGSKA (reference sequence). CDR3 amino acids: CSAGEGTQPQHF.

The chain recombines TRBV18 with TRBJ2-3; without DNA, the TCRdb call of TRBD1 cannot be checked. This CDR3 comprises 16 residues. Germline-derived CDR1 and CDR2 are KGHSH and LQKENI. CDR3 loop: CASSLGQGGITDTQYF.

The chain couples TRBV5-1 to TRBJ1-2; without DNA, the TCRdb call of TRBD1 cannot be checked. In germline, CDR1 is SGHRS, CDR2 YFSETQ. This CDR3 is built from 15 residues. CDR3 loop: CASSLAPDKVYGYTF.

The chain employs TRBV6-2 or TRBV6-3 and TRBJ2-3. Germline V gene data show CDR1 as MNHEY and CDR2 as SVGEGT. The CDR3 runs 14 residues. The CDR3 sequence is CASRNSLNTDTQYF.

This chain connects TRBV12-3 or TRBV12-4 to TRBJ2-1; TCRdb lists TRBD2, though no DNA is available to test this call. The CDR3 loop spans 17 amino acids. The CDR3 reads CASSFTGTSGRDNEQFF.

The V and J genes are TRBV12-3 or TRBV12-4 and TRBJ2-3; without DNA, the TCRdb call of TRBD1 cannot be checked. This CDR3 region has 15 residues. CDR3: CASREARGFPDTQYF.

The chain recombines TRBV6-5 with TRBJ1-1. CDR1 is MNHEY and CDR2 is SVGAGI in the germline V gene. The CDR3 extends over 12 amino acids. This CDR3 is CASRPRPNEAFF.

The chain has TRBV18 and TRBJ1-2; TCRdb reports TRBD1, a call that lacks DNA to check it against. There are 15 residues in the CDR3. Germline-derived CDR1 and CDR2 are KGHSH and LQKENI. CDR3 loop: CASSPSKDRDYGYTF.

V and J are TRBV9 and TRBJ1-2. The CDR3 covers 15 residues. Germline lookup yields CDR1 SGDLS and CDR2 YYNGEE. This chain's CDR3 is CASSRTERTNYGYTF. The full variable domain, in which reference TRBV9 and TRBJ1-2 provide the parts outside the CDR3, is DSGVTQTPKHLITATGQRVTLRCSPRSGDLSVYWYQQSLDQGLQFLIQYYNGEERAKGNILERFSAQQFPDLHSELNLSSLELGDSALYFCASSRTERTNYGYTFGSGTRLTVV.

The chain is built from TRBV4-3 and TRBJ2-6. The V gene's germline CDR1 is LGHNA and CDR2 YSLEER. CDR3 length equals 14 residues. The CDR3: CASSQGFGANVLTF.

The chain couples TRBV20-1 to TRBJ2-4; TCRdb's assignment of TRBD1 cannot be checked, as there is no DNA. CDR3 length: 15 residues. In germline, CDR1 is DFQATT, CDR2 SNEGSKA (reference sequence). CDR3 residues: CSAREQGLRRNIQYF.

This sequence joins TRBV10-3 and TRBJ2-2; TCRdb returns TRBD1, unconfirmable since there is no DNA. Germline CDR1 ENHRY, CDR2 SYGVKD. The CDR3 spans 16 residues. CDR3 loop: CAISHGQVENTGELFF.

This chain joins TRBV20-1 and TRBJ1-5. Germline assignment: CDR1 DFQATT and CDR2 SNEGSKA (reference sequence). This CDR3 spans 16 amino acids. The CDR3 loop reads CSARGPRRNSNQPQHF.

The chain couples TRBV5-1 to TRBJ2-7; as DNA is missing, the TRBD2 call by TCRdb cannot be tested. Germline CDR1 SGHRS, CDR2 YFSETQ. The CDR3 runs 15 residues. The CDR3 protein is CASSRAGTDPYEQYF.

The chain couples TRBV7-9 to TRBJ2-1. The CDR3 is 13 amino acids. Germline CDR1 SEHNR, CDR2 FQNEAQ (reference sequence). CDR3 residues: CASRPKGNNEQFF.

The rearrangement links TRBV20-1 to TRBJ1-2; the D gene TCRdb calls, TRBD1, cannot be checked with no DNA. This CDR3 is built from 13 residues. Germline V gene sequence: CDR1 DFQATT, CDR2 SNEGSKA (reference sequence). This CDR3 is CSAPGRGSYGYTF.

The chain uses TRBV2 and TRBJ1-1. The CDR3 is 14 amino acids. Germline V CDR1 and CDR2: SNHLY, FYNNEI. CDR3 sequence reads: CASSERAPRTEAFF.

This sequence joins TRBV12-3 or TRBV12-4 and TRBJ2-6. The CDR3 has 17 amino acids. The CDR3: CASSLRLVLSGANVLTF.

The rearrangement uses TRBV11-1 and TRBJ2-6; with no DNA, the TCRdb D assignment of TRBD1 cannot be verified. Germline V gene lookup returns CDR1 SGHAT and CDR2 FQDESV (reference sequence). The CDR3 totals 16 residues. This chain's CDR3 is CASSLGQLSGANVLTF.